This paragraph reports one T cell receptor (beta chain). Its specificity is not known. Using immunoSEQ multiplex PCR, the repertoire was profiled, and TCRdb retains in-frame clones only, with some absent. The sample lists 70,000 to 80,000 clones; around 80% were seen once. This sample was included in a study of cytotoxic CD8 clonotypes in ibrutinib-treated CLL. The CDR3 is 13 amino acids. The germline V and J ends were trimmed by 0 bases and 2 bases, with 6 bases remaining between them. Germline values: CDR1 SGHRS, CDR2 YFSETQ. Study results and caveats: Sampling times, which were not matched between the groups, differed between sustained-remission patients and progressing patients.

The gene calls are TRBV5-1 and TRBJ2-7; D uncertain. The sample here was PBMCs, taken at disease progression, from a patient treated with ibrutinib. This TCR came from a human donor with chronic lymphocytic leukemia. The CDR3 reads CASSLVLAYEQYF. The CDR3 nucleotides read TGCGCCAGCAGCTTGGTGCTAGCCTACGAGCAGTACTTC.